Presented here are 4 T cell receptor beta chains from one specimen sequenced in a study of OX40 agonist ivuxolimab in advanced cancers. Here immunoSEQ multiplex PCR was the method, and the copy in TCRdb shows in-frame clones only, minus some. This sample carries over 55,000 clones, less than 90% of them seen once, and the ten largest clones take around 0.73%. Sequencing was performed on CD4+ or CD8+ T cells sorted from blood, taken in a trial of the OX40 agonist ivuxolimab. The receptor set was obtained from an adult with an advanced solid tumor such as melanoma, head and neck, liver or kidney cancer.

The table lists this clone with a few counts. The chain has TRBV7-9 and TRBJ1-1, with D perhaps TRBD1 (6 bases). The CDR3 runs to 13 residues. CDR1 SEHNR and CDR2 FQNEAQ come from the germline V gene (reference sequence). V was clipped by 1 base and J by 8 bases, with 11 bases between them. The CDR3 loop is CASSLEGGAEAFF. The CDR3 bases are TGTGCCAGCAGCTTAGAGGGGGGAGCCGAAGCTTTCTTT.

The chain recombines TRBV7-3 with TRBJ2-3; D is perhaps TRBD2 (6 bases). Trimming took 2 bases from V and 2 from J, leaving 11 bases between them. CDR3 length equals 15 residues. In germline, CDR1 is SGHTA, CDR2 FQGTGA. The chain's CDR3 is CASSLGGASTDTQYF. In DNA, the CDR3 is TGTGCCAGCAGCTTAGGAGGGGCATCCACAGATACGCAGTATTTT.

The chain combines TRBV5-6 with TRBJ1-3; possibly TRBD1 for D (5 bases). CDR3 size: 14 residues. CDR1 SGHDT and CDR2 YYEEEE come from the germline V gene. V gave up 3 bases and J gave up 1 base, with 8 bases separating them. This CDR3 is CASSYSGSGNTIYF. Here the CDR3 DNA reads TGTGCCAGCAGCTACTCAGGGTCTGGAAACACCATATATTTT.

This clone was picked up a small number of times. CDR3 region: CASSLRQGDQPQHF. In nucleotides, the CDR3 is TGTGCCAGCAGTTTAAGACAGGGAGATCAGCCCCAGCATTTT. The chain carries TRBV6-5 and TRBJ1-5, with 7 bases matching TRBD1. This CDR3 has 14 residues. CDR1 and CDR2 (germline): MNHEY, SVGAGI. V trimming: 4 bases; J trimming: 5 bases; junction bases outside the gene matches: 5.